This T cell receptor (beta chain) derives from a study of shared clonotypes between healthy human individuals. The study separated CD4+ cells into CD45RA+ naive and CD45RA-negative memory subsets. This clone has only a few counts. Each cell subset's genomic DNA was divided evenly among several immunoSEQ plates. TCRdb's copy holds only in-frame clones and misses some; the assay was immunoSEQ multiplex PCR. The sample carries over 2 million clones, roughly 96% recorded once. V lost 3 bases and J 6 bases, leaving 11 bases between the germline ends. This CDR3 comprises 14 residues. Germline values: CDR1 MGHDK, CDR2 SYGVNS.

This receptor was taken from a man aged 18 to 29 in good health. Sequencing input: naive CD4+ T cells sorted from blood. As for subset: CD45RA+ positively selected. The chain carries TRBV25-1 and TRBJ2-2; D might be TRBD2 (6 bases). CDR3: CASSDHTGAGELFF. The CDR3, as DNA: TGTGCCAGCAGTGACCATACGGGGGCCGGGGAGCTGTTTTTT.